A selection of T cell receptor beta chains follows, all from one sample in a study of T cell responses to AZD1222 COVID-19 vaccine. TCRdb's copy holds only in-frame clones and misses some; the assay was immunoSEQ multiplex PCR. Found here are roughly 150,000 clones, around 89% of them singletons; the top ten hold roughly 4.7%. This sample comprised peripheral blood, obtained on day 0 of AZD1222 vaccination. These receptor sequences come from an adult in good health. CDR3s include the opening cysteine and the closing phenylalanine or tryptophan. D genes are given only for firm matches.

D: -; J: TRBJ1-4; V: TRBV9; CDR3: CASSVAAEPIEGKLFF
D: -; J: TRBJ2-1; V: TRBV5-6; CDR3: CASSAHSDGEQFF
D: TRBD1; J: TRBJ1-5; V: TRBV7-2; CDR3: CASSSASGTERSQPQHF
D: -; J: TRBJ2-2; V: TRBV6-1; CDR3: CASSDFRGSGELFF
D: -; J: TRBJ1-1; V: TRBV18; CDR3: CASSPFGEPTEAFF
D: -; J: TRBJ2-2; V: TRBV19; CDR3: CASKRVHRAGELFF
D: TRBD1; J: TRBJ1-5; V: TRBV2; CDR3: CASSGQGNQPQHF
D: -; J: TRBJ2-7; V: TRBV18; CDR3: CASSPPGRTTLQQYF
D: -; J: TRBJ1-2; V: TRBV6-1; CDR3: CASSEVRGGEYGYTF
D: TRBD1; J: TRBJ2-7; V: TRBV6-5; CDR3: CASSSLRGPYEQYF
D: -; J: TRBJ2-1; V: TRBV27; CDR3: CASSLTRPENEQFF
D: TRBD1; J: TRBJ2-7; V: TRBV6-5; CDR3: CASGQGEVREQYF
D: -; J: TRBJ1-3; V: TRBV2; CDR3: CASSRRDTSGNTIYF
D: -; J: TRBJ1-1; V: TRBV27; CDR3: CASSHWRARNTEAFF
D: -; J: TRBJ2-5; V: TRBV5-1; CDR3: CASSLFFQESTKYF
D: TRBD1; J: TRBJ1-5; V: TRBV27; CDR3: CASSLSWDRKQPQHF
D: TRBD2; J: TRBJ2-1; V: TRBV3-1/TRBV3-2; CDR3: CASSQDTGAGALGEQFF
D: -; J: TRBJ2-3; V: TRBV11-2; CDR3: CASSLGRVGDTQYF
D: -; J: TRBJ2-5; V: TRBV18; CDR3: CASSPQDITETQYF
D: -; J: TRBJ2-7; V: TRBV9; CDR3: CASILLFRDKDYEQYF
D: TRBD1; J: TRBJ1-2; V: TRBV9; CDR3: CASSVDRTGGSYGYTF
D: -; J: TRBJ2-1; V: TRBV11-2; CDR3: CASSSSSREQFF
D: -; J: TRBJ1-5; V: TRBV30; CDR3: CAWSLDSHSNQPQHF
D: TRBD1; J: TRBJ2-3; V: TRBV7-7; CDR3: CASSLASGGGTDTQYF
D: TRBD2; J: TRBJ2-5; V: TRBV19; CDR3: CASSMTSGPQETQYF
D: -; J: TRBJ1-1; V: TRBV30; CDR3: CAWSVRNTEAFF
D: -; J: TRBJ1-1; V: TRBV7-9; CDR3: CASSSSSETEAFF
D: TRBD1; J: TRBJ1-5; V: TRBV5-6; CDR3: CASSLGTGLNQPQHF
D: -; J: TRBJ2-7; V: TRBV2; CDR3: CASNGALTSYEQYF
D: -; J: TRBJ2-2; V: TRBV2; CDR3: CASSEFVQANTGELFF
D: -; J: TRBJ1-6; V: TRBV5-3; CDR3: CAKGGQGYNSPLHF
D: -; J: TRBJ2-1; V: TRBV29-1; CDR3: CSVEDSSGDNEQFF
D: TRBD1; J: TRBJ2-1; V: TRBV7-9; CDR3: CASSPTAGAGGMNEQFF
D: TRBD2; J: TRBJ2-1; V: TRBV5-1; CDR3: CASRAASGRRHEQFF
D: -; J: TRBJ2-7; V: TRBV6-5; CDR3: CASWDSSYEQYF
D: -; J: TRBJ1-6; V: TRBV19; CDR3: CASSMGNSPLHF
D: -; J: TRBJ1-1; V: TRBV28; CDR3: CASSLGGNTEAFF
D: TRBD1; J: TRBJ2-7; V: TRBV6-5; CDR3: CASSLPTGRGLRQYF
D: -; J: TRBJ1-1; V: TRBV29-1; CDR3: CSVEDLGGAFF
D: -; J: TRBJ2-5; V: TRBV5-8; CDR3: CASTDRWTQYF
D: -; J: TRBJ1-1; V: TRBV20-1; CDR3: CSVGLNTEAFF
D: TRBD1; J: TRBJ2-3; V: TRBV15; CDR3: CATSRTPGTGFRTDTQYF
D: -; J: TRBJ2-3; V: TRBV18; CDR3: CASSPRLQDTQYF
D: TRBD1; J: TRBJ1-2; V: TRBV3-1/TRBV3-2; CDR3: CASSQDRGSRGIGYTF
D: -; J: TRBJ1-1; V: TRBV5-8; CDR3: CASSARGGSTEAFF
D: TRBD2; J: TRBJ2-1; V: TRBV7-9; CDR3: CASSLGYGLAVFRNEQFF
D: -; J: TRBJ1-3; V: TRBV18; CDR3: CASSPPTIPASAGPGNTIYF
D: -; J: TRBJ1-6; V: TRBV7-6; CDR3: CASSFTDYNSPLHF